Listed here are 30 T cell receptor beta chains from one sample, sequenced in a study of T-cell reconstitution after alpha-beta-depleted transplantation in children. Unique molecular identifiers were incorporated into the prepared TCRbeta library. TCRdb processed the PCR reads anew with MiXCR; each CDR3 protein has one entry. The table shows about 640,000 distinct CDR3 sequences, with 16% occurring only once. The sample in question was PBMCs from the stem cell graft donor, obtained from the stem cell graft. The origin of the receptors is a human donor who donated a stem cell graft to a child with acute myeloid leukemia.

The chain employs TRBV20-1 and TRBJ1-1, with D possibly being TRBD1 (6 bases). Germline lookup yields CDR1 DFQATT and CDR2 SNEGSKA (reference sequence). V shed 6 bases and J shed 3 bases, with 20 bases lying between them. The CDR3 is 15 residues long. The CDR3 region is CSATNRAIGDTEAFF. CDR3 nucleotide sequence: TGCAGTGCAACAAACAGGGCCATCGGGGACACTGAAGCTTTCTTT.

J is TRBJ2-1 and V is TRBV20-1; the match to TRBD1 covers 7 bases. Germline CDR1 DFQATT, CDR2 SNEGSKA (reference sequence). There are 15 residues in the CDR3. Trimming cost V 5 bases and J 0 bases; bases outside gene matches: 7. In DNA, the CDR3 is TGCAGTGCTGGGAAGGGACAGAGCTCCTACAATGAGCAGTTCTTC. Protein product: CSAGKGQSSYNEQFF.

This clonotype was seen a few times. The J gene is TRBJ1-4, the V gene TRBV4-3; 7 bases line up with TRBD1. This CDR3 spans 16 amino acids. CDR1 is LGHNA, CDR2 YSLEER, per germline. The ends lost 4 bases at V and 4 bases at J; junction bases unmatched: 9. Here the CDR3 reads CASSRAPGGSNEKLFF. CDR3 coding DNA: TGCGCCAGCAGCCGAGCTCCAGGGGGAAGTAATGAAAAACTGTTTTTT.

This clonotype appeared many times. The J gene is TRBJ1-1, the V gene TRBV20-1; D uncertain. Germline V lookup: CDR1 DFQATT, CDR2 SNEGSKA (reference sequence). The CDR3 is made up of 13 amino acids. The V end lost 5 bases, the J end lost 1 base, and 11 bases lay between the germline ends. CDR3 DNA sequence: TGCAGTGCTCTGCGGGTCGGGAACACTGAAGCTTTCTTT. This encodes CSALRVGNTEAFF.

Here the CDR3 DNA reads TGTGCCAGCAGCCAAGATGGGGCTAGCGGGTCCAATGAGCAGTTCTTC. Translation: CASSQDGASGSNEQFF. J is TRBJ2-1 and V is TRBV4-2, with 8 bases matching TRBD2. Germline CDR1 LGHNA, CDR2 YNFKEQ. The CDR3 covers 16 residues. J lost 6 bases, V lost 0 bases, and 7 bases had no gene match.

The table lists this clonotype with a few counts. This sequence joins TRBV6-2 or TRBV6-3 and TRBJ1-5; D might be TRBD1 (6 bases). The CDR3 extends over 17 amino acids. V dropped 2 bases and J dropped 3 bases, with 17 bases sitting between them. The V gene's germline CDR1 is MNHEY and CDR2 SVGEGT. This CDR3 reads CASSYRGQLFNNQPQHF. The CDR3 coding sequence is TGTGCCAGCAGTTACCGTGGACAGCTATTCAACAATCAGCCCCAGCATTTT.

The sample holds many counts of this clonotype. CDR3 residues: CSAVSTRETQYF. DNA of the CDR3: TGCAGTGCCGTAAGCACCCGAGAGACCCAGTACTTC. The chain links TRBV20-1 to TRBJ2-5; D not certain. V was cut by 6 bases and J by 4 bases, with 12 bases left in between. Germline V CDR1 and CDR2: DFQATT, SNEGSKA (reference sequence). The CDR3 runs 12 residues.

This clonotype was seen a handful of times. The CDR3: CASSLVAQGLGTGELFF. The CDR3 DNA follows: TGTGCCAGCAGCTTAGTGGCACAGGGTTTAGGCACCGGGGAGCTGTTTTTT. J is TRBJ2-2 and V is TRBV7-2, with a weak D call TRBD1 (6 bases). CDR3 length equals 17 residues. Trimming removed 1 base at V and 4 bases at J, with 16 bases between. Looked up from germline, CDR1 is SGHTA and CDR2 is FQGNSA.

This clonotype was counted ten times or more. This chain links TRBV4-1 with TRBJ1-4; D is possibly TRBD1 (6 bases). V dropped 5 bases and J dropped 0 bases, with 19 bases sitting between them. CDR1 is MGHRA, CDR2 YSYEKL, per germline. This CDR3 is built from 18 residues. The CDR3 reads CASSTLRDISSTNEKLFF. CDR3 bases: TGCGCCAGCAGCACTTTGAGGGACATCTCCTCAACTAATGAAAAACTGTTTTTT.

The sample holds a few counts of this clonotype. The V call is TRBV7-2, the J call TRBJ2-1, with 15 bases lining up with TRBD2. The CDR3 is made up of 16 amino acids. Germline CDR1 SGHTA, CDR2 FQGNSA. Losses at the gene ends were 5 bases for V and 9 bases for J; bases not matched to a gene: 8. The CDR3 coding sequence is TGTGCCAGCAGCCCTAGGACTAGCGGGGGGGCGTTTGAGCAGTTCTTC. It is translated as CASSPRTSGGAFEQFF.

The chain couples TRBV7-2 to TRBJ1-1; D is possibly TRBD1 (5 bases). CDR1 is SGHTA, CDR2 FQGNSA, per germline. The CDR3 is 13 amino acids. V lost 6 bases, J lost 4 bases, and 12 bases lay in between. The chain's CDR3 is CASRHGGGTEAFF. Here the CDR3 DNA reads TGTGCCAGCAGACACGGGGGAGGCACTGAAGCTTTCTTT.

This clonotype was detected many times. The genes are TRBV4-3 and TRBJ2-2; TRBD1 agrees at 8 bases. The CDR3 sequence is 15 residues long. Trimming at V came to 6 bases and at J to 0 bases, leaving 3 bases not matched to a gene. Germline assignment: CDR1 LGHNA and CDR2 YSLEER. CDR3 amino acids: CASSQGAANTGELFF. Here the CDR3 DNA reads TGCGCCAGCAGTCAGGGGGCCGCGAACACCGGGGAGCTGTTTTTT.

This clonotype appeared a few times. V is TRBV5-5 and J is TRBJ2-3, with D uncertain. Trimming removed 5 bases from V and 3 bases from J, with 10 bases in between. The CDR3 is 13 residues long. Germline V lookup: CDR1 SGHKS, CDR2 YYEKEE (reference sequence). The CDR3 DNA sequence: TGTGCCAGCAGGCGAATGCTGACAGATACGCAGTATTTT. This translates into CASRRMLTDTQYF. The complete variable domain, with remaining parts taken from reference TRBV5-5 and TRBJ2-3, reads DAGVTQSPTHLIKTRGQQVTLRCSPISGHKSVSWYQQVLGQGPQFIFQYYEKEERGRGNFPDRFSARQFPNYSSELNVNALLLGDSALYLCASRRMLTDTQYFGPGTRLTVL.

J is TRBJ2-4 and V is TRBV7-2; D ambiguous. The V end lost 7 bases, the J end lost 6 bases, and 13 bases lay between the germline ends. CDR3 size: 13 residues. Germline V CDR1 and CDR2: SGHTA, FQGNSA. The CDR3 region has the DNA TGTGCCAGCACCCTTAAGGCAGGAAACATTCAGTACTTC. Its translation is CASTLKAGNIQYF.

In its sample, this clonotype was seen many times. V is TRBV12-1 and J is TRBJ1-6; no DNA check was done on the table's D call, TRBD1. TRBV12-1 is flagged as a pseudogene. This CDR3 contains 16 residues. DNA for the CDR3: TGTGCCAGCAGCTTTTCGATGGACAGGGCTAATTCACCCCTCCACTTT. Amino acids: CASSFSMDRANSPLHF.

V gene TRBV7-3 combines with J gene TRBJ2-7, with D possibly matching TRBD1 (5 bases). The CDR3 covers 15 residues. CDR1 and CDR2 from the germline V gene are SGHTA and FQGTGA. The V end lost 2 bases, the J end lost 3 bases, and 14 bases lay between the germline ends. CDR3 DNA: TGTGCCAGCAGCTTAGGGCACCAGGGTATCTACGAGCAGTACTTC. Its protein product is CASSLGHQGIYEQYF.

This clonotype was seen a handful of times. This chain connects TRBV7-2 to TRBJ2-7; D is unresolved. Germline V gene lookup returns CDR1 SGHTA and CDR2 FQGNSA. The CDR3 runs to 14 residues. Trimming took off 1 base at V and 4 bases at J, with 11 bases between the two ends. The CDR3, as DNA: TGTGCCAGCAGCTTAGACGCGGACGTATACGAGCAGTACTTC. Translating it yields CASSLDADVYEQYF.

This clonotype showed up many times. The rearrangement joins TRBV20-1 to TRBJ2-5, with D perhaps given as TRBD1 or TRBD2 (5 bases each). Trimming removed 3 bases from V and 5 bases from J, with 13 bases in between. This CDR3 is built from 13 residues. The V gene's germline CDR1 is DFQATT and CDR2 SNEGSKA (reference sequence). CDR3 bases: TGCAGTGCTAGTGAGGGGAGTACTGAGACCCAGTACTTC. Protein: CSASEGSTETQYF.

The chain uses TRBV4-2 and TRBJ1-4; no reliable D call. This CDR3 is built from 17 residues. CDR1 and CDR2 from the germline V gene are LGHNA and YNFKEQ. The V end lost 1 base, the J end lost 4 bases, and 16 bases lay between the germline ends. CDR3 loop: CASSQGRVGRNNEKLFF. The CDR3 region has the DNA TGTGCCAGCAGCCAAGGGAGGGTAGGTCGTAATAATGAAAAACTGTTTTTT.

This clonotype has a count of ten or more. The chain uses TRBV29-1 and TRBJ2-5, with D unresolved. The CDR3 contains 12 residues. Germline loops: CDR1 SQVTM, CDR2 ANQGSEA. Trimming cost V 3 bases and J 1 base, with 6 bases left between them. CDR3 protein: CSVERGQETQYF. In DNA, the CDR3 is TGCAGCGTTGAGAGAGGCCAAGAGACCCAGTACTTC.

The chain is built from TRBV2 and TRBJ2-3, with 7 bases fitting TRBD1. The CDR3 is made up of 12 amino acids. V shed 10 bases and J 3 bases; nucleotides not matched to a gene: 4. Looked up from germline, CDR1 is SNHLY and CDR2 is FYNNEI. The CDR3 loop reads CATEGATDTQYF. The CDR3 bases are TGTGCCACCGAGGGGGCGACAGATACGCAGTATTTT.

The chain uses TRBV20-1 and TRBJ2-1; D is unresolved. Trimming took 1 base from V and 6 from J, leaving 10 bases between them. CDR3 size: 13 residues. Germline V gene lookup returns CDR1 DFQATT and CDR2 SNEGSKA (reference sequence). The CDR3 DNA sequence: TGCAGTGCTAGAGTTGTTTGGAGCAATGAGCAGTTCTTC. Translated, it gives CSARVVWSNEQFF.

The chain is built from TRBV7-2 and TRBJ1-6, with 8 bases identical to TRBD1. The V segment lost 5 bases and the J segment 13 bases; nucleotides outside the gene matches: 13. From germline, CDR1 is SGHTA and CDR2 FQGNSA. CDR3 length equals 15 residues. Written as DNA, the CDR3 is TGTGCCAGCAGCCCACGACAGGGGCGTCCCAATCCCCTCCACTTT. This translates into CASSPRQGRPNPLHF.

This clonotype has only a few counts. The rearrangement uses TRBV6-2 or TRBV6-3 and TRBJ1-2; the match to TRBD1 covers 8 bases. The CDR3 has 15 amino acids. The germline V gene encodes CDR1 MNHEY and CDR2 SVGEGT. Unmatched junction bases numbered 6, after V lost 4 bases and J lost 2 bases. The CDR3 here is CASSFLGQANYGYTF. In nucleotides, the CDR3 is TGTGCCAGCAGTTTCTTGGGACAGGCGAACTATGGCTACACCTTC.

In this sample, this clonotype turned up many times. The DNA of the CDR3 is TGTGCCAGCAGCGTCCTAGGGACCCTTGGCGAGCAGTACGTC. Amino acids: CASSVLGTLGEQYV. V usage is TRBV7-2 and J usage is TRBJ2-7; TRBD1 or TRBD2 may be the D gene (5 bases each). The CDR3 consists of 14 residues. Trimming took off 5 bases at V and 6 bases at J, with 17 bases between the two ends. Germline V gives CDR1 SGHTA, CDR2 FQGNSA.

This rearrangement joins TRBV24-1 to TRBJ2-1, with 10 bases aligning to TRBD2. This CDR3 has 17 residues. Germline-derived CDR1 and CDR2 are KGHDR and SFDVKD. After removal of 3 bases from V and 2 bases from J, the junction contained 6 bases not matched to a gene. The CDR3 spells CATSDPLAGETYNEQFF. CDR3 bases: TGTGCCACCAGTGATCCTCTAGCGGGGGAGACCTACAATGAGCAGTTCTTC.

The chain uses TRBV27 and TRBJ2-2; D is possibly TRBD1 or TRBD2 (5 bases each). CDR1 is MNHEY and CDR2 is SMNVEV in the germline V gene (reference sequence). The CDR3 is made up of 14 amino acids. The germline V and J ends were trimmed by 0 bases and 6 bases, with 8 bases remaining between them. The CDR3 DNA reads TGTGCCAGCAGTTTATCGATGGGGGCCGGGGAGCTGTTTTTT. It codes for CASSLSMGAGELFF.

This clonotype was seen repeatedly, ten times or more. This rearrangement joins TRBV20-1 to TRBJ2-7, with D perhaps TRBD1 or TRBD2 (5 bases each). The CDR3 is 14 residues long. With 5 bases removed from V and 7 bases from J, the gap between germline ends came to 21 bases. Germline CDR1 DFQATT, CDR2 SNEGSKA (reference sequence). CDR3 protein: CSAFSVRDPEEQYF. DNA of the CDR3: TGCAGTGCTTTCTCAGTCCGGGACCCAGAGGAGCAGTACTTC.

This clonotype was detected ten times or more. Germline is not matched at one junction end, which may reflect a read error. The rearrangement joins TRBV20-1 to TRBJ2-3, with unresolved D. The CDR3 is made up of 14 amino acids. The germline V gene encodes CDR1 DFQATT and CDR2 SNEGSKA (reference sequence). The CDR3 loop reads CSAFGPVGTDTQYF. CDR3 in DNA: TGCAGTGCCTTTGGACCTGTCGGCACGGATACGCAGTATTTT.

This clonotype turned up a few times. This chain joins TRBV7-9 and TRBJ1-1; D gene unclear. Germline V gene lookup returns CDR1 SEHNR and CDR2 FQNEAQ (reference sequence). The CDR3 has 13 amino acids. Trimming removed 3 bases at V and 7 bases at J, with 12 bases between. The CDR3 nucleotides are TGTGCCAGCAGCTTCGGGCAGTATGATGAAGCTTTCTTT. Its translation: CASSFGQYDEAFF.